Following are 30 T cell receptor beta chains from one sample sequenced in a study of T-cell reconstitution after alpha-beta-depleted transplantation in children. Unique molecular identifiers were incorporated during preparation of the TCRbeta library. TCRdb reprocessed the PCR reads via MiXCR and lists one record per CDR3 protein. The sample has about 490,000 distinct CDR3 sequences, under 12% seen once; the top ten hold approximately 2%. The material sequenced was PBMCs, taken before TCRalphabeta/CD19-depleted stem cell transplant. All receptors derive from a child aged 2 to 10 with inherited bone marrow failure, due to receive a stem cell transplant.

This clonotype was detected many times. This chain links TRBV4-3 with TRBJ2-1, with TRBD1 identical over 10 bases. The trim removed 0 bases at V and 2 bases at J, leaving 1 base unmatched. This CDR3 spans 16 amino acids. Germline CDR1 is LGHNA and CDR2 is YSLEER. As DNA, the CDR3 is TGCGCCAGCAGCCAAGATGGGACAGGGGCCTACAATGAGCAGTTCTTC. Protein sequence: CASSQDGTGAYNEQFF.

The sample holds many counts of this clonotype. V and J are TRBV3-1 and TRBJ2-1; the match to TRBD2 covers 11 bases. The CDR3 is 17 residues long. The germline V gene has CDR1 LGHDT and CDR2 YNNKEL (reference sequence). Germline trimming cut 4 bases from V and 4 bases from J; bases unmatched to any gene: 9. DNA for the CDR3: TGTGCCAGCAGCCGGACCCCCGGACTAGCGGGTTACAATGAGCAGTTCTTC. Translated, it gives CASSRTPGLAGYNEQFF.

This clonotype occurred a few times. DNA for the CDR3: TGTGCCAGCAGTTACTCTAGCGGTAGCACAGATACGCAGTATTTT. It specifies CASSYSSGSTDTQYF. The chain carries TRBV6-5 and TRBJ2-3, with a possible D match to TRBD2 (6 bases). Germline CDR1 reads MNHEY; CDR2 reads SVGAGI. Between the trimmed V and J ends, which lost 0 bases and 0 bases, there was a span of 7 bases. The CDR3 is made up of 15 amino acids.

The V gene is TRBV5-4, the J gene TRBJ2-1; TRBD2 is a possible D gene (5 bases). Trimming pared 9 bases from V and 2 bases from J, leaving 12 bases between. Per the germline V gene, CDR1 is SGHNT and CDR2 is YYREEE (reference sequence). This CDR3 spans 13 amino acids. CDR3 in amino acids: CATRGEAYNEQFF. In DNA form, the CDR3 reads TGTGCCACCCGGGGAGAGGCCTACAATGAGCAGTTCTTC.

The CDR3 nucleotides are TGTGCCACCAGTGCTCTGGGACTAGCAATGTACGAGCAGTACTTC. As protein: CATSALGLAMYEQYF. V usage is TRBV24-1 and J usage is TRBJ2-7, with 9 nucleotides matching TRBD2. The CDR3 is made up of 15 amino acids. V dropped 5 bases and J dropped 4; count of bases not matched to a gene: 8. The germline V gene has CDR1 KGHDR and CDR2 SFDVKD.

The rearrangement links TRBV20-1 to TRBJ1-2; no firm D call. CDR1 is DFQATT and CDR2 is SNEGSKA in the germline V gene (reference sequence). There are 11 residues in the CDR3. V was shortened by 5 bases and J by 7 bases, with 11 bases between the two germline ends. CDR3 loop: CSADNPPGYTF. In nucleotides, the CDR3 is TGCAGTGCTGACAATCCCCCTGGCTACACCTTC.

The rearrangement joins TRBV29-1 to TRBJ1-2; D not certain. V was shortened by 7 bases and J by 8 bases, with 20 bases between the two germline ends. The CDR3 consists of 13 residues. Germline CDR1 reads SQVTM; CDR2 reads ANQGSEA. CDR3 in DNA: TGCAGCGCCCTGGATGAGGGATTGGGGGGCTACACCTTC. The encoded protein is CSALDEGLGGYTF.

This clonotype was observed many times. The rearrangement joins TRBV7-9 to TRBJ2-1; TRBD2 agrees at 10 bases. Germline V gives CDR1 SEHNR, CDR2 FQNEAQ (reference sequence). This CDR3 has 16 residues. Losses at the gene ends were 2 bases for V and 7 bases for J; bases not matched to a gene: 8. Here the CDR3 DNA reads TGTGCCAGCAGCTTACTTCAGACTAGCGGGTCGAATGAGCAGTTCTTC. This translates into CASSLLQTSGSNEQFF.

Ten or more counts support this clonotype. The V and J genes are TRBV29-1 and TRBJ2-4; the D call may be TRBD1 or TRBD2 (6 bases each). V shed 3 bases and J shed 1 base, with 10 bases lying between them. The CDR3 contains 14 residues. CDR1 is SQVTM, CDR2 ANQGSEA, per germline. In DNA form, the CDR3 reads TGCAGCGTTGAGGGGGGCTCGGCCAAAAACATTCAGTACTTC. This translates into CSVEGGSAKNIQYF.

This clonotype was seen many times. V gene TRBV12-3 or TRBV12-4 combines with J gene TRBJ2-2; D uncertain. V was shortened by 2 bases and J by 0 bases, with 22 bases between the two germline ends. The CDR3 covers 20 residues. CDR3 bases: TGTGCCAGCAGTTTAATCGCATTTCTTCCCCGAACATCGAACACCGGGGAGCTGTTTTTT. It yields the protein CASSLIAFLPRTSNTGELFF.

The chain carries TRBV6-1 and TRBJ2-5; D may correspond to TRBD1 or TRBD2 (6 bases each). The germline gives CDR1 MNHNS, CDR2 SASEGT. CDR3 length equals 14 residues. V was clipped by 6 bases and J by 5 bases, with 16 bases between them. CDR3 region: CASRVSGGGETQYF. The CDR3 coding sequence is TGTGCCAGCAGGGTTAGCGGAGGGGGGGAGACCCAGTACTTC.

The CDR3 loop is CASSWFSSGTYEQYF. Here the CDR3 DNA reads TGTGCCAGCAGCTGGTTCTCTAGCGGGACCTACGAGCAGTACTTC. This chain connects TRBV5-4 to TRBJ2-7, with 9 bases matching TRBD2. With V trimmed by 3 bases and J by 2 bases, 6 bases remained unmatched. This CDR3 has 15 amino acids. Looked up from germline, CDR1 is SGHNT and CDR2 is YYREEE (reference sequence).

Many counts were recorded for this clonotype. The chain is built from TRBV10-3 and TRBJ1-5; D perhaps matches TRBD1 (5 bases). V lost 5 bases to trimming and J lost 6 bases, with 11 bases between them. There are 13 residues in the CDR3. Germline V CDR1 and CDR2: ENHRY, SYGVKD. The CDR3 region is CAISSSGGQPQHF. CDR3 in DNA: TGTGCCATCAGTAGCTCCGGGGGTCAGCCCCAGCATTTT.

This clonotype was seen only a few times. V usage is TRBV7-9 and J usage is TRBJ2-7; the D is unclear. This CDR3 region has 14 residues. Trimming removed 2 bases at V and 0 bases at J, with 8 bases between. Per the germline V gene, CDR1 is SEHNR and CDR2 is FQNEAQ (reference sequence). DNA of the CDR3: TGTGCCAGCAGCTTACTAGAGAACTCCTACGAGCAGTACTTC. Translated, it gives CASSLLENSYEQYF.

V gene TRBV6-1 combines with J gene TRBJ1-6; unclear D gene. Germline CDR1 reads MNHNS; CDR2 reads SASEGT. Trimming took off 3 bases at V and 7 bases at J, with 19 bases between the two ends. The CDR3 is made up of 17 amino acids. Here the CDR3 reads CASSEILDSARNSPLHF. DNA for the CDR3: TGTGCCAGCAGTGAGATTCTGGACTCAGCCCGCAATTCACCCCTCCACTTT.

On this clonotype: It may be a read error: a sequence one base away is much more abundant. The genes are TRBV5-6 and TRBJ2-1, with D possibly being TRBD1 or TRBD2 (7 bases each). The ends were cut back, 0 bases at V and 4 bases at J, with 14 bases in the middle. There are 16 residues in the CDR3. Germline values: CDR1 SGHDT, CDR2 YYEEEE. The CDR3 protein is CASSLAGGTVYNEQFF. CDR3 sequence (DNA): TGTGCCAGCAGCTTGGCCGGGGGGACAGTGTACAATGAGCAGTTCTTC.

This clonotype occurred once. Possible read error: a much larger clone is one base away. V and J are TRBV5-1 and TRBJ2-3; D is perhaps TRBD1 (6 bases). The V gene's germline CDR1 is SGHRS and CDR2 YFSETQ. CDR3 length: 15 amino acids. The CDR3 bases are TGCGCCAGCAGCTTTCCGACAGGTGGCACAGATATGCAGTATTTT. Protein product: CASSFPTGGTDMQYF.

This clonotype has ten or more counts. The rearrangement uses TRBV7-2 and TRBJ2-1, with D perhaps TRBD2 (5 bases). Trimming shortened V by 5 bases and J by 5 bases, and 19 bases separated the two germline ends. The germline gives CDR1 SGHTA, CDR2 FQGNSA. This CDR3 has 16 residues. CDR3 residues: CASSRLRGMGHNEQFF. The CDR3 DNA reads as TGTGCCAGCAGCCGTTTACGGGGAATGGGTCACAATGAGCAGTTCTTC.

This clonotype appeared many times. J is TRBJ1-2 and V is TRBV6-6; 7 nucleotides match TRBD1. CDR1 is MNHNY, CDR2 SVGAGI, per germline (reference sequence). The CDR3 runs to 13 residues. The V segment lost 6 bases and the J segment 8 bases; nucleotides outside the gene matches: 9. The CDR3 DNA follows: TGTGCCAGCAGGCCAGGGGGGGCGCACGGCTACACCTTC. Its protein product is CASRPGGAHGYTF.

This clonotype was recorded many times. The V call is TRBV9, the J call TRBJ2-6, with D unclear. CDR3 length equals 17 residues. Trimming left V 4 bases short and J 4 bases short, with 18 bases between. Germline V gives CDR1 SGDLS, CDR2 YYNGEE. CDR3 residues: CASSFQLSGSGANVLTF. For the CDR3, the DNA is TGTGCCAGCAGCTTCCAACTATCAGGTTCGGGGGCCAACGTCCTGACTTTC.

The chain joins TRBV7-9 to TRBJ2-7; D remains ambiguous. CDR3 size: 16 residues. V lost 2 bases to trimming and J lost 0 bases, with 14 bases between them. Germline loops: CDR1 SEHNR, CDR2 FQNEAQ (reference sequence). In DNA, the CDR3 is TGTGCCAGCAGCTTACCGGGTGAACCTCTCTCCTACGAGCAGTACTTC. Its translation is CASSLPGEPLSYEQYF.

A remark on this clonotype: A much larger clone differs from this one at a single base, so this may be a read error. The chain joins TRBV27 to TRBJ2-1, with D perhaps matching TRBD1 (5 bases). V was shortened by 7 bases and J by 3 bases, with 10 bases between the two germline ends. This CDR3 has 13 amino acids. CDR1 MNHEY and CDR2 SMNVEV come from the germline V gene (reference sequence). The CDR3 protein is CASTDMHYNEQFF. CDR3 coding DNA: TGTGCCAGCACGGACATGCACTACAATGAGCAGTTCTTC.

This clonotype was recorded at least ten times. This rearrangement joins TRBV4-3 to TRBJ2-1; 9 bases match TRBD2. CDR1 LGHNA and CDR2 YSLEER come from the germline V gene. The CDR3 runs to 15 residues. The V gene end was trimmed by 4 bases and the J gene end by 12 bases; junction bases not matched to a gene: 13. CDR3 DNA sequence: TGCGCCAGCAGCCCCGGGACTAGCAACGTGGCGTGGCAGTTCTTC. It translates to CASSPGTSNVAWQFF.

This clonotype was recorded at least ten times. V is TRBV27 and J is TRBJ2-3; no clear D gene. Germline V gene data show CDR1 as MNHEY and CDR2 as SMNVEV (reference sequence). Deletions cut 6 bases from V and 3 bases from J, with 16 bases between. The CDR3 totals 15 residues. The CDR3 region is CASSFYEKPTDTQYF. The CDR3 DNA reads TGTGCCAGCAGCTTTTACGAGAAACCGACAGATACGCAGTATTTT.

J is TRBJ2-2 and V is TRBV7-9, with D unresolved. The germline V gene has CDR1 SEHNR and CDR2 FQNEAQ (reference sequence). The CDR3 runs to 12 residues. V was cut by 5 bases and J by 6 bases, with 7 bases left in between. The CDR3 loop reads CASSQFPGELFF. The CDR3 bases are TGTGCCAGCAGCCAATTCCCCGGGGAGCTGTTTTTT.

The CDR3 region is CASSHSRGRETQYF. For the CDR3, the DNA is TGTGCCAGCAGCCACTCTCGGGGGAGGGAGACCCAGTACTTC. The chain joins TRBV11-2 to TRBJ2-5, with D perhaps matching TRBD2 (6 bases). V shed 5 bases and J shed 5 bases, with 15 bases lying between them. The V gene's germline CDR1 is SGHAT and CDR2 FQNNGV. This CDR3 is 14 amino acids long.

J is TRBJ2-7 and V is TRBV29-1; 12 positions agree with TRBD2. The CDR3 spans 12 residues. Germline-derived CDR1 and CDR2 are SQVTM and ANQGSEA. J lost 9 bases, V lost 5 bases, and 5 bases had no gene match. In nucleotides, the CDR3 is TGCAGCGTTCGACTAGCGGGAGTCGGGCAGTACTTC. Its translation: CSVRLAGVGQYF.

This clonotype showed up many times. The chain joins TRBV10-3 to TRBJ2-7, with 7 positions matching TRBD2. Trimming cost V 0 bases and J 9 bases; bases outside gene matches: 5. The CDR3 consists of 13 residues. Germline V gene data show CDR1 as ENHRY and CDR2 as SYGVKD. CDR3 sequence (DNA): TGTGCCATCAGTGAGTCGGAGCGGGACGGGCAGTACTTC. Its protein is CAISESERDGQYF.

This clonotype was seen repeatedly, ten times or more. The J gene is TRBJ2-6, the V gene TRBV12-3 or TRBV12-4; D might be TRBD1 (5 bases). This CDR3 has 14 amino acids. Trimming shortened V by 6 bases and J by 0 bases, and 6 bases separated the two germline ends. The CDR3 DNA follows: TGTGCCAGCAGGACAGTCTCTGGGGCCAACGTCCTGACTTTC. The encoded protein is CASRTVSGANVLTF.

Comments on this clonotype: A much more abundant neighbour one base away suggests this may be a read error. The chain uses TRBV4-3 and TRBJ2-4; TRBD2 matches at 7 bases. Germline-derived CDR1 and CDR2 are LGHNA and YSLEER. The length of the CDR3 is 18 residues. The CDR3, as DNA: TGCGCCAGCAGCCAAGTCTTCCTAACTAGCGCGGCCAAAAACAATCAGTACTTC. This sequence encodes CASSQVFLTSAAKNNQYF.